These T cell receptor beta chains were read from a single sample in a study of T cell responses to AZD1222 COVID-19 vaccine. Sequencing used immunoSEQ multiplex PCR; TCRdb keeps in-frame clones, though not all of them. The table shows some 180,000 clones, with 80% to 95% occurring only once. The sequences come from peripheral blood, collected 28 days after the second AZD1222 dose. The receptor set was obtained from an adult who received the AZD1222 COVID-19 vaccine. The CDR3 runs from the conserved cysteine through the conserved F or W.

>15|TRBV19
CASSTPQGAIYGYTF
>16|TRBV6-6
CASSPLTVSSGNTIYF
>14|TRBV19
CASRMGTGAYTQYF
>15|TRBV9
CASSVVLANTGELFF
>15|TRBV5-1
CASSLLQGRSYEQYF
>12|TRBV5-1
CASSFLGATQYF
>12|TRBV5-4
CASSLTPDTQYF
>16|TRBV5-4
CASKSEGRTGWASYTF
>14|TRBV6-5
CASSQGGNNQPQHF
>13|TRBV5-1
CASSFGTEETQYF
>15|TRBV15
CATTAGGSGANVLTF
>13|TRBV6-5
CASKKDGNYGYTF